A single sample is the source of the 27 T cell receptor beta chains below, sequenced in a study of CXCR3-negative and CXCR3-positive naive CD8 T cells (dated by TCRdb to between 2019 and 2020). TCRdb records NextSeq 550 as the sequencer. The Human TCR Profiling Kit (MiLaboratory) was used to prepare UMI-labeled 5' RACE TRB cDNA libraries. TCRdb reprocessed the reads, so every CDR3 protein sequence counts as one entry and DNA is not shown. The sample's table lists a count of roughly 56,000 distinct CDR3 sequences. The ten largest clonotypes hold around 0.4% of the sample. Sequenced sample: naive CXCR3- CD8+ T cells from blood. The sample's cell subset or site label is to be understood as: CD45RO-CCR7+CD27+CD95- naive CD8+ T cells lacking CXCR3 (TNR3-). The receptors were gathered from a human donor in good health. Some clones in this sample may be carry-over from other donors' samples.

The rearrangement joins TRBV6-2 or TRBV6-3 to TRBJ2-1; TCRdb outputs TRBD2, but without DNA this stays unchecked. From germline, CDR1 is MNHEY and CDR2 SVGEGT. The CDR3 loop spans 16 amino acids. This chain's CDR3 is CASSYSGGAFDNEQFF.

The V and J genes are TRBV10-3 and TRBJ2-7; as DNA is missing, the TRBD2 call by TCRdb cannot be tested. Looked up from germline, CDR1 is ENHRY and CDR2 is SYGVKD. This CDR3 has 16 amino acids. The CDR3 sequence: CAISESASGGYYEQYF.

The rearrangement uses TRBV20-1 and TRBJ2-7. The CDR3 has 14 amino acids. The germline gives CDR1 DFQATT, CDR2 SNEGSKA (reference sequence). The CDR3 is CSARDRQSSYEQYF.

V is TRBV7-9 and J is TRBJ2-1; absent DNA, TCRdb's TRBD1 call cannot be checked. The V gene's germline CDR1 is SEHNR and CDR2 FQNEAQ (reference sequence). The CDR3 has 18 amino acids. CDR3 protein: CATKTPAWGGLTYNEQFF.

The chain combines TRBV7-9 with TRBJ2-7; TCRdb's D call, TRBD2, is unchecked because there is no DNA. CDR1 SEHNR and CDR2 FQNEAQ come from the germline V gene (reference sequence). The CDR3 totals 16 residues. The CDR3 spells CASSPRVGYGSDEQYF.

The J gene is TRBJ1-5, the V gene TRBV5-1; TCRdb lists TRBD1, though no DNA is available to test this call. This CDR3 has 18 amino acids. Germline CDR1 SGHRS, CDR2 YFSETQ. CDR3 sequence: CASSLARGQLDFNQPQHF.

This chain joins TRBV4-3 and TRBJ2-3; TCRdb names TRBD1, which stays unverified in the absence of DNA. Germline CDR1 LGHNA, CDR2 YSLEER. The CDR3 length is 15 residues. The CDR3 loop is CASSQGQERADTQYF.

Here the CDR3 reads CSVEEGYGNQPQHF. The chain joins TRBV29-1 to TRBJ1-5. The CDR3 covers 14 residues. Germline V CDR1 and CDR2: SQVTM, ANQGSEA.

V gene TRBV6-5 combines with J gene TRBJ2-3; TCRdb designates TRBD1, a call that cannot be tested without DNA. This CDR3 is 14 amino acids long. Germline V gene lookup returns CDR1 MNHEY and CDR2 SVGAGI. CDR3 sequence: CASSYSPATYTQYF.

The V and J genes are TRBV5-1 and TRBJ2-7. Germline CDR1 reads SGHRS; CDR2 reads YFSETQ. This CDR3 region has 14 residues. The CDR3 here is CASSLGTISYEQYF.

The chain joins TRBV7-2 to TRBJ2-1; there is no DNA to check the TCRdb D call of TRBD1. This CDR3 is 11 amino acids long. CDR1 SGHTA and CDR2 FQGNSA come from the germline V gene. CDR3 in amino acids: CASRGGNEQFF.

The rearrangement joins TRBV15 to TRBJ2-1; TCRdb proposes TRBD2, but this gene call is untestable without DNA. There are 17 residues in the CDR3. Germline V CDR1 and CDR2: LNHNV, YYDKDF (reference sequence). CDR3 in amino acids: CATSRLLLAGAYNEQFF.

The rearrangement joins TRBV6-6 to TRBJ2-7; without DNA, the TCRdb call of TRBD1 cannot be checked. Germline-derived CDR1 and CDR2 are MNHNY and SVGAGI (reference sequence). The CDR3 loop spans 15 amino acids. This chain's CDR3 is CASSLGQAISYEQYF.

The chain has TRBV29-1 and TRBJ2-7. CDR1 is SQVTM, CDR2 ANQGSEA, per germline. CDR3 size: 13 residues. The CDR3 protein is CSAKTSSSYEQYF.

The CDR3 loop reads CAISETDYGYTF. The rearrangement links TRBV10-3 to TRBJ1-2. CDR1 is ENHRY and CDR2 is SYGVKD in the germline V gene. This CDR3 has 12 residues.

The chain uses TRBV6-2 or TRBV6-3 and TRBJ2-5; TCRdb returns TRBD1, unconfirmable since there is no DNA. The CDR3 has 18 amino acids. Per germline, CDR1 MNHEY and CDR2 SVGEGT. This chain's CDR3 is CASSYNPLEGGEQETQYF.

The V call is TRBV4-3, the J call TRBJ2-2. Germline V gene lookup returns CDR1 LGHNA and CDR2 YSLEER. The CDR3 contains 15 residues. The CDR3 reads CASSQVVQNTGELFF.

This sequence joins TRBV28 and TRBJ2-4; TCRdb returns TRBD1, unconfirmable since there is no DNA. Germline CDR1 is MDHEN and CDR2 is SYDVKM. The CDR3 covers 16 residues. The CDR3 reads CASTPTGVAAKNIQYF.

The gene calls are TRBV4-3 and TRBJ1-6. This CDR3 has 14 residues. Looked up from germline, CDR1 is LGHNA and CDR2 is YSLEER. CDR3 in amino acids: CASSQEGRVSPLHF.

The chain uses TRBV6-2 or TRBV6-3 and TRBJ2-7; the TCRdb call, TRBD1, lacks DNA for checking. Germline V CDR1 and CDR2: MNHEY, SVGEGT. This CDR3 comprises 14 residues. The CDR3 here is CASSSVAGNYEQYF.

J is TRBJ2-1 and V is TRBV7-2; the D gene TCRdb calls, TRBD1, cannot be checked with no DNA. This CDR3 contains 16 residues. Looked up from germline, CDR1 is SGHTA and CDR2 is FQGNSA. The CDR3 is CANTLPGTGESNEQFF.

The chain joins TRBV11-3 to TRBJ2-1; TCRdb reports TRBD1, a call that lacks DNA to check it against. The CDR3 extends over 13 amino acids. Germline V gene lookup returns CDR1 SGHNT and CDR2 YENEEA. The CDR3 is CASSPGRTNEQFF.

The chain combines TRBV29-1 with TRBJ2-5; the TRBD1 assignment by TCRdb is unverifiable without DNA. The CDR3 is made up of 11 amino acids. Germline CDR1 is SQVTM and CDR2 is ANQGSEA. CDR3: CSVEGAGGQYF.

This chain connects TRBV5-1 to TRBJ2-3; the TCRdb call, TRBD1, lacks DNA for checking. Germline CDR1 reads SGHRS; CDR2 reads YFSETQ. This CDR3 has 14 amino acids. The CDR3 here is CASSSGQGTDTQYF.

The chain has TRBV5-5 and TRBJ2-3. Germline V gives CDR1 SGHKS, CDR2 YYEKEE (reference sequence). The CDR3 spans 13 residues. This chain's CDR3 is CASSQFHTDTQYF.

The CDR3 is CSALGSTGFYNEQFF. The genes are TRBV29-1 and TRBJ2-1; the D gene TCRdb calls, TRBD1, cannot be checked with no DNA. This CDR3 comprises 15 residues. Germline loops: CDR1 SQVTM, CDR2 ANQGSEA.

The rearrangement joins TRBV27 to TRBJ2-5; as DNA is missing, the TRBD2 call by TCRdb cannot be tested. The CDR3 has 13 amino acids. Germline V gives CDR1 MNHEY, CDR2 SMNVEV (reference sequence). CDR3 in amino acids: CASSLEVGVAQYF.